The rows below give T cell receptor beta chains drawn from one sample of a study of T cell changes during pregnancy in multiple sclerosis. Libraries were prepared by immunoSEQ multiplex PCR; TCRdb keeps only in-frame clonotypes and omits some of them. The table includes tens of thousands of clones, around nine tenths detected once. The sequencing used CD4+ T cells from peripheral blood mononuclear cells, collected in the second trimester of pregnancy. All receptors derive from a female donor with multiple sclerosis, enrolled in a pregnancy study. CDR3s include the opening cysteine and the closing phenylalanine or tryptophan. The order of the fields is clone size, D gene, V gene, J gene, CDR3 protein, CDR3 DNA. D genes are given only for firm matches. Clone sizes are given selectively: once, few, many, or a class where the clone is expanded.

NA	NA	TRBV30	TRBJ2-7	CAWSLQVSSYEQYF	TGTGCCTGGAGCCTACAGGTGTCTTCCTACGAGCAGTACTTC
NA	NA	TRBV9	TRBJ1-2	CASTLSRWGYYGYTF	TGTGCCAGCACCCTGTCGCGGTGGGGCTACTATGGCTACACCTTC
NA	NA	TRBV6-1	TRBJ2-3	CASRGAITDTQYF	TGTGCCAGTCGGGGAGCCATTACAGATACGCAGTATTTT
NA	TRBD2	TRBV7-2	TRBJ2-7	CASRAASGSGYEQYF	TGTGCCAGCCGGGCGGCTAGCGGGAGTGGATACGAGCAGTACTTC
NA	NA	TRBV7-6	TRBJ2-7	CASSLGVTSSYEQYF	TGTGCCAGCAGCTTAGGGGTTACTAGCTCCTACGAGCAGTACTTC
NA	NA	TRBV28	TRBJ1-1	CASSSLLTRGRTEAFF	TGTGCCAGCAGTTCCCTTTTAACCCGCGGGCGAACTGAAGCTTTCTTT
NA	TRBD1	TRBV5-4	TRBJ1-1	CASSLRQGDTEAFF	TGTGCCAGCAGCTTGCGACAGGGGGACACTGAAGCTTTCTTT
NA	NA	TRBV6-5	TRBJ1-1	CASSYSRWRTAQEAFF	TGTGCCAGCAGTTACTCACGGTGGCGGACAGCACAGGAAGCTTTCTTT
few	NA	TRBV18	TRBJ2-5	CASSPNQETQYF	TGTGCCAGCTCACCCAACCAAGAGACCCAGTACTTC
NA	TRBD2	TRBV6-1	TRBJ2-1	CASSGTRRVNEQFF	TGTGCCAGCAGTGGGACTAGGAGAGTCAATGAGCAGTTCTTC
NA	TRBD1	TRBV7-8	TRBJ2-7	CASSSEPGQGKSYEQYF	TGTGCCAGCAGCTCGGAACCGGGACAGGGGAAATCCTACGAGCAGTACTTC
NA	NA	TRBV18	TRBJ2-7	CASSPPGQLRYEQYF	TGTGCCAGCTCACCACCCGGACAGTTAAGGTACGAGCAGTACTTC
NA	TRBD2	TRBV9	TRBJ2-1	CASSLSGGIYNEQFF	TGTGCCAGCAGTCTCAGCGGGGGGATCTACAATGAGCAGTTCTTC
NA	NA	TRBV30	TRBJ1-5	CAWSVVDEGQPQHF	TGTGCCTGGAGTGTAGTAGACGAGGGTCAGCCCCAGCATTTT
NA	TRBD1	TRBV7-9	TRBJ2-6	CASSLWPGGAEGANVLTF	TGTGCCAGCAGCTTATGGCCAGGGGGCGCGGAAGGGGCCAACGTCCTGACTTTC
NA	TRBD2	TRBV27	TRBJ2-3	CASSLTSVPGDTQYF	TGTGCCAGCAGTTTAACTAGCGTTCCAGGAGATACGCAGTATTTT
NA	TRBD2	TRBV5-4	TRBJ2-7	CASSQTSGSYEQYF	TGTGCCAGCAGCCAGACTAGCGGGAGTTACGAGCAGTACTTC
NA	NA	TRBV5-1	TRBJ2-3	CASSFSSSDTQYF	TGCGCCAGCAGCTTTTCCTCGAGCGATACGCAGTATTTT
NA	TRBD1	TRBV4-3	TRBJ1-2	CASSQDVGQGGGGYTF	TGCGCCAGCAGCCAAGATGTGGGACAGGGAGGAGGTGGCTACACCTTC
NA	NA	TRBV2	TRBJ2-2	CASSAANTGELFF	TGTGCCAGCAGTGCCGCGAACACCGGGGAGCTGTTTTTT
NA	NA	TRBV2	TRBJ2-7	CASSRTGSRGFYEQYF	TGTGCCAGCAGTAGGACTGGGAGCCGAGGATTCTACGAGCAGTACTTC
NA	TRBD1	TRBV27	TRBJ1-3	CASSRTGAGNTIYF	TGTGCCAGCAGCCGGACAGGGGCTGGAAACACCATATATTTT
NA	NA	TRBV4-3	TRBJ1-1	CASSQDSRNTEAFF	TGCGCCAGCAGCCAAGATAGCCGGAACACTGAAGCTTTCTTT
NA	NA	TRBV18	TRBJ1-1	CASSPFRSNTEAFF	TGTGCCAGCTCTCCCTTCAGGTCTAACACTGAAGCTTTCTTT
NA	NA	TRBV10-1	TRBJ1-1	CASSESTGNPEAFF	TGCGCCAGCAGTGAGTCTACAGGGAACCCTGAAGCTTTCTTT
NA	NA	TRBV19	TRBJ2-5	CASRVPAGETQYF	TGTGCCAGTAGGGTCCCCGCCGGGGAGACCCAGTACTTC
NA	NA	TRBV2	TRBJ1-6	CASSGDQRLGYNSPLHF	TGTGCCAGCAGCGGGGATCAGAGACTGGGATATAATTCACCCCTCCACTTT
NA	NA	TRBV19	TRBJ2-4	CARRRVKNIQYF	TGTGCCAGGCGTCGGGTCAAAAACATTCAGTACTTC
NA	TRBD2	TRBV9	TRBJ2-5	CASSVASGGAETQYF	TGTGCCAGCAGCGTAGCTAGCGGGGGGGCGGAGACCCAGTACTTC
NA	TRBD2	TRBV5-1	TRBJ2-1	CASSLIAGVGVNEQFF	TGCGCCAGCAGCCTGATAGCGGGAGTGGGTGTTAATGAGCAGTTCTTC
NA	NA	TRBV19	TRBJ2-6	CASSIGIGAGANVLTF	TGTGCCAGTAGTATAGGGATCGGGGCTGGGGCCAACGTCCTGACTTTC
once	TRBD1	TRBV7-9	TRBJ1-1	CAVDRGGTEAFF	TGTGCCGTCGACAGGGGAGGTACTGAAGCTTTCTTT
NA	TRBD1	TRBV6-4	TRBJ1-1	CASRGQTNTEAFF	TGTGCCAGCAGGGGACAGACTAACACTGAAGCTTTCTTT
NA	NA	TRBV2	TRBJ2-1	CASSEAEKSLAKQFF	TGTGCCAGCAGTGAAGCGGAGAAGTCACTAGCCAAGCAGTTCTTC
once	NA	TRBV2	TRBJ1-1	CASSEATVINTEAFF	TGTGCCAGCAGTGAAGCCACAGTAATAAACACTGAAGCTTTCTTT
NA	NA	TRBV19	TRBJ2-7	CASSIVARDIVEQYF	TGTGCCAGTAGTATAGTCGCGCGAGACATAGTCGAGCAGTACTTC
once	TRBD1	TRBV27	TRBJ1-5	CASSFRQGQPQHF	TGTGCCAGCAGTTTCCGACAGGGGCAGCCCCAGCATTTT